Listed below are T cell receptor beta chains from one sample, sequenced in a study of vaccination and CD4 T cells after COVID-19. TCRdb re-analysed the PCR reads in MiXCR, keeping a single row per CDR3 protein. The sample records 16,000 or so distinct CDR3 sequences, 52% being singletons. These receptors' antigens are unknown. Sequencing used CD4+ T cells from blood, cultured in vitro, obtained before SARS-CoV-2 vaccination. The receptors were sampled from a human donor who had recovered from COVID-19. CDR3s include the opening cysteine and the closing phenylalanine or tryptophan. The D gene is left open where the match is weak. Not every row has a clone size; where given, it reads once, few, many or a size class.

clone size | D gene | J gene | CDR3 length | V gene | CDR3 protein | CDR3 DNA
NA | TRBD2 | TRBJ2-3 | 14 | TRBV28 | CASNGGSGTDTQYF | TGTGCCAGCAATGGCGGGAGTGGCACAGATACGCAGTATTTT
few | TRBD1 | TRBJ1-1 | 15 | TRBV30 | CAWSASRDRRTEAFF | TGTGCCTGGAGTGCTTCTCGGGACAGGAGGACTGAAGCTTTCTTT
few | TRBD1 | TRBJ1-2 | 13 | TRBV28 | CASSFQGAPGYTF | TGTGCCAGCAGTTTCCAGGGGGCGCCCGGCTACACCTTC
NA | NA | TRBJ1-1 | 13 | TRBV6-4 | CASSERDGGEAFF | TGTGCCAGCAGTGAAAGAGACGGAGGTGAAGCTTTCTTT
NA | TRBD1 | TRBJ1-2 | 15 | TRBV5-1 | CASRRRDRGDSGYTF | TGCGCCAGCAGACGGAGGGACAGGGGTGATAGTGGCTACACCTTC
few | TRBD2 | TRBJ2-3 | 14 | TRBV7-8 | CASSPSGIADTQYF | TGTGCCAGCAGCCCGAGCGGGATCGCAGATACGCAGTATTTT
few | NA | TRBJ1-5 | 13 | TRBV20-1 | CSASQGTNQPQHF | TGCAGTGCTAGTCAAGGGACCAATCAGCCCCAGCATTTT
NA | NA | TRBJ2-3 | 14 | TRBV28 | CASQRGGRTDTQYF | TGTGCCTCACAGAGGGGGGGACGGACAGATACGCAGTATTTT
NA | NA | TRBJ1-4 | 16 | TRBV7-2 | CASSPQASATNEKLFF | TGTGCCAGCAGCCCCCAGGCCTCTGCAACTAATGAAAAACTGTTTTTT
NA | NA | TRBJ2-5 | 13 | TRBV15 | CATSRDLQETQYF | TGTGCCACCAGCAGAGATTTGCAAGAGACCCAGTACTTC
NA | NA | TRBJ1-2 | 11 | TRBV30 | CAWGRGMGYTF | TGTGCCTGGGGGAGGGGAATGGGCTACACCTTC
NA | NA | TRBJ2-3 | 15 | TRBV28 | CASSSTPPRTDTQYF | TGTGCCAGCAGTTCGACACCCCCCCGCACAGATACGCAGTATTTT
NA | NA | TRBJ2-7 | 13 | TRBV20-1 | CSVGRAVSYEQYF | TGCAGTGTGGGCCGCGCAGTCTCCTACGAGCAGTACTTC
NA | TRBD2 | TRBJ2-2 | 15 | TRBV6-1 | CASSTSGGNTGELFF | TGTGCCAGCAGTACTAGCGGGGGGAACACCGGGGAGCTGTTTTTT
few | TRBD1 | TRBJ1-6 | 14 | TRBV19 | CASSIGQGYSPLHF | TGTGCCAGTAGTATCGGACAGGGATATTCACCCCTCCACTTT
NA | TRBD1 | TRBJ1-6 | 17 | TRBV6-2/TRBV6-3 | CASSQTGTGSYNSPLHF | TGTGCCAGCAGTCAAACCGGGACAGGATCCTATAATTCACCCCTCCACTTT
few | TRBD1 | TRBJ2-4 | 16 | TRBV20-1 | CSARESGTGTKNIQYF | TGCAGTGCTAGAGAGTCCGGGACAGGAACCAAAAACATTCAGTACTTC
NA | NA | TRBJ1-3 | 15 | TRBV6-5 | CASRSGWITGNTIYF | TGTGCCAGCCGTTCTGGTTGGATCACTGGAAACACCATATATTTT
NA | TRBD2 | TRBJ2-7 | 16 | TRBV4-2 | CASSQVSGGLRGEQYF | TGTGCCAGCAGCCAAGTTAGCGGGGGTTTACGGGGCGAGCAGTACTTC
once | TRBD2 | TRBJ2-3 | 15 | TRBV7-6 | CASSWGAGGTDTQYF | TGTGCCAGCAGCTGGGGGGCGGGAGGAACAGATACGCAGTATTTT
NA | TRBD2 | TRBJ2-1 | 16 | TRBV20-1 | CSARDWTSGGETRRFF | TGCAGTGCTAGAGATTGGACTAGCGGGGGGGAAACGAGGAGGTTCTTC
NA | NA | TRBJ1-1 | 16 | TRBV19 | CASSIDNQMRSRLAFF | TGTGCCAGTAGTATAGACAATCAAATGAGGAGCCGCCTAGCTTTCTTT
few | NA | TRBJ1-5 | 14 | TRBV20-1 | CSARDTGVNQPQHF | TGCAGTGCTAGAGACACAGGAGTCAATCAGCCCCAGCATTTT
few | NA | TRBJ2-7 | 12 | TRBV5-1 | CASSDGSYEQYF | TGCGCCAGCAGCGACGGATCCTACGAGCAGTACTTC
few | NA | TRBJ1-6 | 13 | TRBV6-1 | CASSDRDSAPLHF | TGTGCCAGCAGTGACAGGGACTCAGCACCCCTCCACTTT
NA | NA | TRBJ1-1 | 15 | TRBV5-1 | CASSFTGWGNTEAFF | TGCGCCAGCAGCTTCACGGGGTGGGGGAACACTGAAGCTTTCTTT
NA | TRBD1 | TRBJ2-5 | 16 | TRBV5-1 | CASSPQGQGDGETQYF | TGCGCCAGCAGCCCACAAGGACAGGGCGACGGGGAGACCCAGTACTTC
NA | TRBD1 | TRBJ2-5 | 16 | TRBV27 | CASSETGTEVQETQYF | TGTGCCAGCAGCGAAACCGGGACAGAAGTCCAAGAGACCCAGTACTTC
few | NA | TRBJ2-2 | 17 | TRBV6-1 | CASNLLGGGGNTGELFF | TGTGCCAGCAACCTCCTCGGAGGGGGCGGGAACACCGGGGAGCTGTTTTTT
NA | NA | TRBJ2-2 | 16 | TRBV15 | CATSRDRVIDTGELFF | TGTGCCACCAGCAGAGATCGAGTGATCGACACCGGGGAGCTGTTTTTT
NA | NA | TRBJ1-5 | 12 | TRBV30 | CAWSSMTQPQHF | TGTGCCTGGAGTTCCATGACGCAGCCCCAGCATTTT
few | NA | TRBJ1-2 | 16 | TRBV6-2/TRBV6-3 | CASSQKGRYFNYGYTF | TGTGCCAGCAGTCAAAAGGGCAGATACTTTAACTATGGCTACACCTTC
few | NA | TRBJ1-2 | 10 | TRBV20-1 | CSASSNGYTF | TGCAGTGCTAGCTCCAATGGCTACACCTTC
few | TRBD1 | TRBJ1-2 | 15 | TRBV6-1 | CASSRKGGGTYGYTF | TGTGCCAGCAGTAGGAAAGGAGGGGGCACCTATGGCTACACCTTC